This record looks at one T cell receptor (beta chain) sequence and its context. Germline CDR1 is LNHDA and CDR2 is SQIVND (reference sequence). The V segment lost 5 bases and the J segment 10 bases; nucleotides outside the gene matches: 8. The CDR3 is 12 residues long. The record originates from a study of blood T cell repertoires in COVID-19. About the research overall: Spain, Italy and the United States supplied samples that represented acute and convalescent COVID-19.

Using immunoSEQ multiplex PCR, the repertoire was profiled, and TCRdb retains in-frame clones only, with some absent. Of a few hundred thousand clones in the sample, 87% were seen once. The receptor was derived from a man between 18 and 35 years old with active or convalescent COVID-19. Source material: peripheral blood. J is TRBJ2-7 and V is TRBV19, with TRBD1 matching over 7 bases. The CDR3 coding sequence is TGTGCCAGTAGTCTTCGACAGGGCGTACAGTACTTC. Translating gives CASSLRQGVQYF.